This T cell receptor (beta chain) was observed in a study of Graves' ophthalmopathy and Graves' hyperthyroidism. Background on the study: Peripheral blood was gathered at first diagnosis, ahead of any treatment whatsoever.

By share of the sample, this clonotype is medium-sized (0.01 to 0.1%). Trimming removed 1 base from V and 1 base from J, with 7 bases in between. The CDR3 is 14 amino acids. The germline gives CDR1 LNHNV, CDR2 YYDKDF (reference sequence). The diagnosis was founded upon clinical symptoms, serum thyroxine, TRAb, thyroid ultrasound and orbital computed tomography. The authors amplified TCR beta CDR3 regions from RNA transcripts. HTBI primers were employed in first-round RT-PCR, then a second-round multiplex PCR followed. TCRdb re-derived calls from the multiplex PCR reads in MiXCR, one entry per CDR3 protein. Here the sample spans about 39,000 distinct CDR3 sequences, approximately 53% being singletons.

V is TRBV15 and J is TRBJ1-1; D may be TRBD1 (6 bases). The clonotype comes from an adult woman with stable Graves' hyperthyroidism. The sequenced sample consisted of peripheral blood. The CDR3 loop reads CATSRAGQNTEAFF. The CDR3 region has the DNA TGTGCCACCAGCAGAGCGGGACAGAACACTGAAGCTTTCTTT.